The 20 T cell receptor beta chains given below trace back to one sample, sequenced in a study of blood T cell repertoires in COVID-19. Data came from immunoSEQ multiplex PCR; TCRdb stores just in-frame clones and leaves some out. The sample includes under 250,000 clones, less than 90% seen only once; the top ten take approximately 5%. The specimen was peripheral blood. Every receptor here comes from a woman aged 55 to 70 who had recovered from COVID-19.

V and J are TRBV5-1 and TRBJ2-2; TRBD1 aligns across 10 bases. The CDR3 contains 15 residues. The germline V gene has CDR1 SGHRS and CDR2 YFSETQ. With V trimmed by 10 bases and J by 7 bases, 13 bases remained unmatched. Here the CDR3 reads CASTPGQGLIGELFF. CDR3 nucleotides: TGCGCCTCAACCCCGGGACAGGGGTTAATCGGGGAGCTGTTTTTT.

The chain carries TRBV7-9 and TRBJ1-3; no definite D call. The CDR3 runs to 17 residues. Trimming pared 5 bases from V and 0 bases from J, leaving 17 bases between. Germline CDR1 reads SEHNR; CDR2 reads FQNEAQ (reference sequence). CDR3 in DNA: TGTGCCAGCAGCCTCTTAGTTTTCGGGTACTCTGGAAACACCATATATTTT. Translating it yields CASSLLVFGYSGNTIYF.

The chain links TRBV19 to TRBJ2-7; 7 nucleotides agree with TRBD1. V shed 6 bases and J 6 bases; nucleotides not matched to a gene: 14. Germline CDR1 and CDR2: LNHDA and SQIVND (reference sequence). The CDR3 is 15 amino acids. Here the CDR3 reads CASSPTTGLVGEQYF. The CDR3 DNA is TGTGCCAGTAGCCCGACGACAGGGTTAGTGGGCGAGCAGTACTTC.

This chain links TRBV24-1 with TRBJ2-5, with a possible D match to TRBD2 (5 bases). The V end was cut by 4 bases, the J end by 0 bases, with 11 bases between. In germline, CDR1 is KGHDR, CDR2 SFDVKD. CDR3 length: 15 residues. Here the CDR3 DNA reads TGTGCCACCAGTGACCGGTCGGACTACCAAGAGACCCAGTACTTC. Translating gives CATSDRSDYQETQYF.

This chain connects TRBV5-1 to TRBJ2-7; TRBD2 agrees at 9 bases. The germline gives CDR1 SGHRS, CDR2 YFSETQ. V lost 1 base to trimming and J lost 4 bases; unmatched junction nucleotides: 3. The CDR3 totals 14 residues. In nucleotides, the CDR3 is TGCGCCAGCAGCTTGTTAAGCGGGGGGTACGAGCAGTACTTC. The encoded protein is CASSLLSGGYEQYF.

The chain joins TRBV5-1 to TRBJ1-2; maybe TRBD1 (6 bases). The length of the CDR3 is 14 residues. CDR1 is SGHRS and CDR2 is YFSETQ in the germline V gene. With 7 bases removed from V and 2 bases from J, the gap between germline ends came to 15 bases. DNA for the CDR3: TGCGCCAGCCGGCGGGGGGGCGAAAACTATGGCTACACCTTC. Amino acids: CASRRGGENYGYTF.

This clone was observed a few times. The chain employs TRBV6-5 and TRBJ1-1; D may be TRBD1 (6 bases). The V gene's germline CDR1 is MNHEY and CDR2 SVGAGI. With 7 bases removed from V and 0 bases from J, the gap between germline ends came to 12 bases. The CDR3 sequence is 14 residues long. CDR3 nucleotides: TGTGCCAGCACTAGGGAGGGGGTGAACACTGAAGCTTTCTTT. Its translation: CASTREGVNTEAFF.

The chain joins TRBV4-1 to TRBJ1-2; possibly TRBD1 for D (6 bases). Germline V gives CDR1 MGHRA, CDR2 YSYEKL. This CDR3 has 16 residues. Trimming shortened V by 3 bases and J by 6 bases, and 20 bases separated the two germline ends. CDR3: CASSQLTGNGVDGYTF. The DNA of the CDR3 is TGCGCCAGCAGCCAGCTAACAGGGAATGGAGTGGATGGCTACACCTTC.

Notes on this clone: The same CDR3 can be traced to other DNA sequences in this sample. The CDR3 spells CASSVGGPTDTQYF. For the CDR3, the DNA is TGTGCCAGCAGCGTCGGGGGACCCACAGATACGCAGTATTTT. The chain joins TRBV9 to TRBJ2-3; D might be TRBD2 (6 bases). Germline CDR1 and CDR2: SGDLS and YYNGEE. The V gene lost 2 bases and the J gene lost 2 bases, with 9 bases spanning the gap. The CDR3 runs 14 residues.

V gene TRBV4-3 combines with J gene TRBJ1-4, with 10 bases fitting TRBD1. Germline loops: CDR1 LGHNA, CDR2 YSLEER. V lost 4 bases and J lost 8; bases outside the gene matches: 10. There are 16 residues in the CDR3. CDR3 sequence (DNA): TGCGCCAGCAGCCGCAGGCTCCGGGACAGGGGCGAAAAACTGTTTTTT. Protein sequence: CASSRRLRDRGEKLFF.

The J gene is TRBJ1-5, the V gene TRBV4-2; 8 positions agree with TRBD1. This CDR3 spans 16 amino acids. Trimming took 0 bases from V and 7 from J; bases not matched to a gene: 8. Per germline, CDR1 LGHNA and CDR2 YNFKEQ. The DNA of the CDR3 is TGTGCCAGCAGCCAAGAAAATGTCGGACAGGGACAGCCCCAGCATTTT. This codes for CASSQENVGQGQPQHF.

The CDR3: CASSVGAGAGPYLGELFF. The CDR3 DNA is TGTGCCAGCAGCGTAGGAGCGGGGGCAGGCCCTTACCTCGGGGAGCTGTTTTTT. This chain connects TRBV9 to TRBJ2-2; 8 bases are a match to TRBD2. The ends lost 0 bases at V and 7 bases at J; junction bases unmatched: 14. The CDR3 sequence is 18 residues long. The germline V gene has CDR1 SGDLS and CDR2 YYNGEE.

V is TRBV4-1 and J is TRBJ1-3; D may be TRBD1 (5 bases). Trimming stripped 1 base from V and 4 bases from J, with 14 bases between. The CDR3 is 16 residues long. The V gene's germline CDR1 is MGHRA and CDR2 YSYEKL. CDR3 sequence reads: CASSQAPRGRGNTIYF. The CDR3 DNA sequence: TGCGCCAGCAGCCAAGCTCCGCGGGGCCGAGGAAACACCATATATTTT.

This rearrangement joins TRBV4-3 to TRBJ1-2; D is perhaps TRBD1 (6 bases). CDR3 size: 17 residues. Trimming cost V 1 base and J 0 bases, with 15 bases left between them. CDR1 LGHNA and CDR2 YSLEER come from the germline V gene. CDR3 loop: CASSQAPADSANYGYTF. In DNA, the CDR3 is TGCGCCAGCAGCCAAGCCCCTGCGGACAGTGCTAACTATGGCTACACCTTC.

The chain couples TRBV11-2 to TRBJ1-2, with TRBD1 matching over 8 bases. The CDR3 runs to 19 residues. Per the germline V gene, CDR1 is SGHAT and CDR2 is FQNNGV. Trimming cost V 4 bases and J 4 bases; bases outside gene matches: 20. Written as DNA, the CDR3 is TGTGCCAGCAGCTCAGGGGTCCGGACAGGGAAGGTCCCCTCCTATGGCTACACCTTC. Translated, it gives CASSSGVRTGKVPSYGYTF.

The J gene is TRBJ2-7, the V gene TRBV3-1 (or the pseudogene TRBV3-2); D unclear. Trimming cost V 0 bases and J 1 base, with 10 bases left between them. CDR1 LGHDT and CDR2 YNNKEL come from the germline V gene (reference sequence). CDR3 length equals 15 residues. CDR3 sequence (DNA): TGTGCCAGCAGCCAAGATTCAGGAAGATCCTACGAGCAGTACTTC. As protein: CASSQDSGRSYEQYF.

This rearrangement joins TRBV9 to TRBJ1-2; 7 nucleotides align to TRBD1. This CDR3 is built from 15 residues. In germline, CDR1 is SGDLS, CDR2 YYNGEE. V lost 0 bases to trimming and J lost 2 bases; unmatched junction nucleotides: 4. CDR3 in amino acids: CASSVVTGVNYGYTF. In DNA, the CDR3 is TGTGCCAGCAGCGTAGTTACAGGGGTAAACTATGGCTACACCTTC. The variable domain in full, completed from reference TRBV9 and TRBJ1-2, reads DSGVTQTPKHLITATGQRVTLRCSPRSGDLSVYWYQQSLDQGLQFLIQYYNGEERAKGNILERFSAQQFPDLHSELNLSSLELGDSALYFCASSVVTGVNYGYTFGSGTRLTVV.

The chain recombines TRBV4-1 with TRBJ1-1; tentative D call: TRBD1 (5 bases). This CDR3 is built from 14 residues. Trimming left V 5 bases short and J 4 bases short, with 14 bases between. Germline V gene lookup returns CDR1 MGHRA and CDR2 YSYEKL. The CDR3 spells CASSAWQGGTEAFF. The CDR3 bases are TGCGCCAGCAGCGCCTGGCAGGGCGGCACTGAAGCTTTCTTT.

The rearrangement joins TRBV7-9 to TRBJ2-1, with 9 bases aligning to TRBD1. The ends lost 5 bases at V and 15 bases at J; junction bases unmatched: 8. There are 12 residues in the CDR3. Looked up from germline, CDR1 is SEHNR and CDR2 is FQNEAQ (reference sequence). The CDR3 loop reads CASSAQTGGLFF. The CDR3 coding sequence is TGTGCCAGCAGCGCCCAGACAGGGGGTTTGTTCTTC.

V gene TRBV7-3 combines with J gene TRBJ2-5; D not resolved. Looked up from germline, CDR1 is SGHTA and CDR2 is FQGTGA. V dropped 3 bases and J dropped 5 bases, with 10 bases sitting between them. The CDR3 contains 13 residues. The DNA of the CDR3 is TGTGCCAGCAGCTTGGTTAGTTTGGAGACCCAGTACTTC. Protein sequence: CASSLVSLETQYF. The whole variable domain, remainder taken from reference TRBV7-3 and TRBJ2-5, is GAGVSQTPSNKVTEKGKYVELRCDPISGHTALYWYRQSLGQGPEFLIYFQGTGAADDSGLPNDRFFAVRPEGSVSTLKIQRTERGDSAVYLCASSLVSLETQYFGPGTRLLVL.